Each of the 26 T cell receptor beta chains below was sequenced from the same sample in a study of OX40 agonist ivuxolimab in advanced cancers. Repertoires were generated with immunoSEQ multiplex PCR, while TCRdb's copy carries only in-frame clones and drops some. The repertoire has some 74,000 clones, about 85% of them found once; the top ten carry under 4%. The source was CD4+ or CD8+ T cells sorted from blood, collected in a trial of the OX40 agonist ivuxolimab. These receptors were obtained from an adult with an advanced solid tumor such as melanoma, head and neck, liver or kidney cancer.

This rearrangement joins TRBV5-1 to TRBJ2-7; 8 positions match TRBD2. Germline values: CDR1 SGHRS, CDR2 YFSETQ. CDR3 length: 13 amino acids. With V trimmed by 1 base and J by 6 bases, 3 bases remained unmatched. CDR3: CASSLSGRFEQYF. Here the CDR3 DNA reads TGCGCCAGCAGCTTGAGCGGGAGATTCGAGCAGTACTTC.

The chain combines TRBV7-3 with TRBJ2-3, with D unresolved. This CDR3 comprises 12 residues. Germline CDR1 and CDR2: SGHTA and FQGTGA. Trimming shortened V by 7 bases and J by 6 bases, and 11 bases separated the two germline ends. The CDR3 loop is CASTQPGDTQYF. CDR3 nucleotide sequence: TGTGCCAGCACCCAGCCCGGCGATACGCAGTATTTT.

The chain employs TRBV7-9 and TRBJ2-1; D is perhaps TRBD1 (5 bases). The CDR3 contains 16 residues. Trimming removed 5 bases from V and 0 bases from J, with 14 bases in between. Germline assignment: CDR1 SEHNR and CDR2 FQNEAQ (reference sequence). CDR3 DNA: TGTGCCAGCAGCCCCCGCCGACAGAGCTCCTACAATGAGCAGTTCTTC. Its protein product is CASSPRRQSSYNEQFF.

CDR3 in DNA: TGTGCCATCAAAAAGGGGTACCAGGGGACCGGGGAGCTGTTTTTT. Its translation is CAIKKGYQGTGELFF. The V call is TRBV10-3, the J call TRBJ2-2; tentatively, D is TRBD1 (6 bases). Germline assignment: CDR1 ENHRY and CDR2 SYGVKD. The germline V and J ends were trimmed by 7 bases and 5 bases, with 17 bases remaining between them. This CDR3 comprises 15 residues.

The chain couples TRBV5-1 to TRBJ2-2; 9 bases are shared with TRBD2. J was trimmed by 6 bases and V by 0 bases; bases with no gene match: 3. The CDR3 runs 15 residues. Germline V gene lookup returns CDR1 SGHRS and CDR2 YFSETQ. The DNA for the CDR3 is TGCGCCAGCAGCTTGGAGGGGACTAGCTCCGGGGAGCTGTTTTTT. Encoded protein: CASSLEGTSSGELFF.

V and J are TRBV9 and TRBJ2-5, with 9 bases matching TRBD1. Trimming cost V 7 bases and J 1 base; bases outside gene matches: 2. The CDR3 extends over 13 amino acids. The germline gives CDR1 SGDLS, CDR2 YYNGEE. CDR3 region: CASGQGLQETQYF. The CDR3 DNA reads as TGTGCCAGCGGACAGGGGCTCCAAGAGACCCAGTACTTC.

This chain joins TRBV2 and TRBJ2-5; D perhaps matches TRBD2 (6 bases). Germline V CDR1 and CDR2: SNHLY, FYNNEI. Trimming took 6 bases from V and 3 from J, leaving 14 bases between them. This CDR3 region has 14 residues. For the CDR3, the DNA is TGTGCCAGCAGGGTAGCGGTTTTAAAAGAGACCCAGTACTTC. It translates to CASRVAVLKETQYF.

V usage is TRBV19 and J usage is TRBJ2-3, with 10 bases that match TRBD2. The CDR3 is made up of 14 amino acids. V lost 3 bases and J lost 4; bases outside the gene matches: 1. Germline loops: CDR1 LNHDA, CDR2 SQIVND (reference sequence). DNA for the CDR3: TGTGCCAGTAGTATTGGGACTAGCGCAGATACGCAGTATTTT. This gives the protein CASSIGTSADTQYF.

The rearrangement joins TRBV18 to TRBJ2-3; D is tentatively TRBD1 or TRBD2 (5 bases each). The CDR3 length is 16 residues. V lost 3 bases to trimming and J lost 6 bases, with 19 bases between them. Per germline, CDR1 KGHSH and CDR2 LQKENI. For the CDR3, the DNA is TGTGCCAGCTCACCTACCAGTGGGGCGACTATGGATACGCAGTATTTT. Encoded protein: CASSPTSGATMDTQYF.

The chain carries TRBV30 and TRBJ2-3; 8 positions match TRBD2. The CDR3 covers 16 residues. Germline values: CDR1 GTSNPN, CDR2 SVGIG (reference sequence). V shed 0 bases, J shed 5 bases, and the junction held 10 bases outside the gene matches. CDR3 in amino acids: CAWSVPSGGDVDTQYF. The CDR3 DNA sequence: TGTGCCTGGAGTGTACCTTCGGGGGGGGATGTAGATACGCAGTATTTT.

The chain has TRBV7-9 and TRBJ1-1; D ambiguous. Germline lookup yields CDR1 SEHNR and CDR2 FQNEAQ (reference sequence). This CDR3 contains 13 residues. The V and J ends lost 2 bases and 0 bases respectively, with 4 bases between them. The CDR3 loop reads CASSLKVNTEAFF. The CDR3 DNA reads as TGTGCCAGCAGCTTAAAGGTGAACACTGAAGCTTTCTTT.

The sample holds a few counts of this clone. The chain carries TRBV7-9 and TRBJ2-1, with no clear D. The CDR3 is 16 amino acids. CDR1 and CDR2 from the germline V gene are SEHNR and FQNEAQ (reference sequence). V was clipped by 2 bases and J by 5 bases, with 16 bases between them. CDR3 sequence: CASSLLGQNIHNEQFF. The CDR3 DNA is TGTGCCAGCAGCTTACTTGGGCAGAATATACACAATGAGCAGTTCTTC.

CDR3 loop: CASSLPANTGELFF. The CDR3 region has the DNA TGTGCCAGCAGTTTACCGGCCAACACCGGGGAGCTGTTTTTT. The chain combines TRBV27 with TRBJ2-2; D gene ambiguous. The V end was cut by 2 bases, the J end by 2 bases, with 6 bases between. CDR3 size: 14 residues. CDR1 and CDR2 (germline): MNHEY, SMNVEV (reference sequence).

V gene TRBV6-6 combines with J gene TRBJ2-2; no definite D call. V gave up 2 bases and J gave up 6 bases, with 4 bases separating them. This CDR3 has 12 residues. The V gene's germline CDR1 is MNHNY and CDR2 SVGAGI (reference sequence). The CDR3 nucleotides read TGTGCCAGCAGTTACCCACCCGGGGAGCTGTTTTTT. It codes for CASSYPPGELFF.

V is TRBV2 and J is TRBJ2-7; 11 positions match TRBD1. Germline V gene data show CDR1 as SNHLY and CDR2 as FYNNEI. This CDR3 region has 14 residues. V lost 4 bases, J lost 2 bases, and 1 base stayed unmatched. In DNA form, the CDR3 reads TGTGCCAGCAGTGGGACAGGGGGCACCTACGAGCAGTACTTC. Encoded protein: CASSGTGGTYEQYF.

This sequence joins TRBV6-5 and TRBJ2-3, with no clear D. The germline V gene encodes CDR1 MNHEY and CDR2 SVGAGI. The V end lost 7 bases, the J end lost 5 bases, and 7 bases lay between the germline ends. The CDR3 sequence is 11 residues long. CDR3 in amino acids: CASTWGDTQYF. CDR3 bases: TGTGCCAGCACTTGGGGAGATACGCAGTATTTT.

This rearrangement joins TRBV13 to TRBJ2-7; D may be TRBD2 (6 bases). Germline CDR1 PRHDT, CDR2 FYEKMQ (reference sequence). The CDR3 has 16 amino acids. V lost 1 base and J lost 2, with 15 bases in between. The CDR3, as DNA: TGTGCCAGCAGCTTAGCGGGAGACAAACTAACCTACGAGCAGTACTTC. It specifies CASSLAGDKLTYEQYF.

CDR3 sequence reads: CASSLSIRDRGRNEQFF. CDR3 DNA: TGCGCCAGCAGCTTGTCCATTCGGGACAGGGGGCGGAATGAGCAGTTCTTC. The chain links TRBV5-1 to TRBJ2-1; 12 bases are shared with TRBD1. V was clipped by 1 base and J by 7 bases; unmatched bases: 9. CDR1 is SGHRS, CDR2 YFSETQ, per germline. This CDR3 is 17 amino acids long. Complete variable domain (other parts from reference TRBV5-1 and TRBJ2-1): KAGVTQTPRYLIKTRGQQVTLSCSPISGHRSVSWYQQTPGQGLQFLFEYFSETQRNKGNFPGRFSGRQFSNSRSEMNVSTLELGDSALYLCASSLSIRDRGRNEQFFGPGTRLTVL.

This rearrangement joins TRBV5-5 to TRBJ2-2, with D perhaps being TRBD1 or TRBD2 (6 bases each). Trimming left V 5 bases short and J 4 bases short, with 9 bases between. Germline V gene data show CDR1 as SGHKS and CDR2 as YYEKEE (reference sequence). The CDR3 has 13 amino acids. The CDR3 spells CASSSGATGELFF. The CDR3 coding sequence is TGTGCCAGCAGTTCGGGGGCCACCGGGGAGCTGTTTTTT.

This chain links TRBV28 with TRBJ1-3; 7 nucleotides agree with TRBD1. This CDR3 comprises 15 residues. The germline gives CDR1 MDHEN, CDR2 SYDVKM. The ends lost 7 bases at V and 0 bases at J; junction bases unmatched: 6. The CDR3 is CASNGQVFSGNTIYF. The CDR3 bases are TGTGCCAGCAACGGACAGGTCTTCTCTGGAAACACCATATATTTT.

V gene TRBV7-3 combines with J gene TRBJ2-2; D remains unclear. CDR1 SGHTA and CDR2 FQGTGA come from the germline V gene. There are 13 residues in the CDR3. V lost 3 bases and J 1 base, leaving 3 bases between the germline ends. The CDR3 spells CASSFRNTGELFF. In nucleotides, the CDR3 is TGTGCCAGCAGCTTTAGGAACACCGGGGAGCTGTTTTTT. Based on the CDR3 plus reference TRBV7-3 and TRBJ2-2, the full variable domain is GAGVSQTPSNKVTEKGKYVELRCDPISGHTALYWYRQSLGQGPEFLIYFQGTGAADDSGLPNDRFFAVRPEGSVSTLKIQRTERGDSAVYLCASSFRNTGELFFGEGSRLTVL.

The rearrangement links TRBV4-2 to TRBJ1-4; 12 bases fit TRBD1. The CDR3 has 16 residues. The J segment lost 8 bases and the V segment lost 1 base, leaving 5 bases of the junction unmatched. Germline-derived CDR1 and CDR2 are LGHNA and YNFKEQ. CDR3 sequence (DNA): TGTGCCAGCAGCCAAGGGGGACAGGGGGCGCGGGAAAAACTGTTTTTT. Translating it yields CASSQGGQGAREKLFF.

The gene calls are TRBV12-5 and TRBJ2-1; 9 bases match TRBD2. CDR3 size: 15 residues. V trimming: 6 bases; J trimming: 8 bases; junction bases outside the gene matches: 11. Germline V lookup: CDR1 LGHNT, CDR2 FRNRAP. The CDR3 nucleotides read TGTGCTAGTGGCCTCCGCGGGAGGGCCGGGGATGAGCAGTTCTTC. Translated, it gives CASGLRGRAGDEQFF.

This chain joins TRBV28 and TRBJ2-3; a possible D gene is TRBD2 (6 bases). The CDR3 contains 13 residues. Germline CDR1 is MDHEN and CDR2 is SYDVKM. The germline V and J ends were trimmed by 8 bases and 3 bases, with 12 bases remaining between them. This chain's CDR3 is CASQSGLTDTQYF. CDR3 bases: TGTGCCAGCCAGAGCGGGTTGACAGATACGCAGTATTTT.

Of note for this clone: At one end the junction does not follow the germline gene, possibly because of a read error. The CDR3 is CASSPRGSGDQYF. The CDR3 DNA reads TGTGCTAGCAGCCCCCGGGGTAGCGGGGACCAGTACTTC. The genes are TRBV7-7 and TRBJ2-5; 8 bases line up with TRBD2. Germline V gene lookup returns CDR1 SSHAT and CDR2 FNYEAQ (reference sequence). The CDR3 runs to 13 residues.

The DNA for the CDR3 is TGTGCCAGCAGCTTAGGGACTAGCGTTCGGAAGGGGCAGTACTTC. Translation: CASSLGTSVRKGQYF. The V call is TRBV7-8, the J call TRBJ2-7; 9 bases align to TRBD2. The V gene's germline CDR1 is SGHVS and CDR2 FQNEAQ. With 1 base clipped from V and 9 bases from J, the junction kept 10 bases outside the gene matches. This CDR3 is built from 15 residues.